The subject of this entry is one T cell receptor (beta chain). Germline-derived CDR1 and CDR2 are SNHLY and FYNNEI. V was clipped by 7 bases and J by 4 bases, with 16 bases between them. The CDR3 runs 14 residues. These data come from a study of shared clonotypes between healthy human individuals. In the naive CD8 group, cells lacked CD45RO and were positively selected for CCR7, so terminally differentiated effector memory CD45RA+ cells were left out. Assay: immunoSEQ multiplex PCR; the TCRdb copy retains only in-frame clones and omits some. The sample has about 2 million clones, approximately 95% seen once.

Sequencing input: naive CD8+ T cells sorted from blood. The chain has TRBV2 and TRBJ1-2; D call uncertain. The sequence was obtained from a man between 18 and 29 years old in good health. The CDR3 is CASTRLIRGYGYTF. CDR3 nucleotide sequence: TGTGCCAGCACCCGGCTGATTCGTGGCTATGGCTACACCTTC.